This T cell receptor (beta chain) was captured in a study of Graves' ophthalmopathy and Graves' hyperthyroidism. Using RNA transcripts, the TCR beta CDR3 regions were amplified. HTBI primers were used in a first-round RT-PCR, which preceded a second-round multiplex PCR. TCRdb called the multiplex PCR reads again in MiXCR, with one record for every CDR3 protein. The table has 200,000 to 250,000 distinct CDR3 sequences, under 30% seen once. Germline V lookup: CDR1 MNHEY, CDR2 SVGAGI. The V and J ends lost 4 bases and 5 bases respectively, with 14 bases between them. The CDR3 loop spans 14 amino acids. At least ten counts were recorded for this clonotype. Its specificity is unknown. PBMCs stemmed from more than 9.5 ml of fresh peripheral blood. Study-wide results and caveats: From stable hyperthyroidism, ophthalmopathy was separated by a 13-signature model with 87.88% sensitivity and over 70% specificity.

The clonotype originates from a man aged 45-65 years with Graves' ophthalmopathy. Sequenced: peripheral blood. V usage is TRBV6-5 and J usage is TRBJ1-1, with D possibly matching TRBD1 (6 bases). CDR3 nucleotides: TGTGCCAGCAGTTTTGAAGGGGGAGGAACTGAAGCTTTCTTT. It encodes CASSFEGGGTEAFF.